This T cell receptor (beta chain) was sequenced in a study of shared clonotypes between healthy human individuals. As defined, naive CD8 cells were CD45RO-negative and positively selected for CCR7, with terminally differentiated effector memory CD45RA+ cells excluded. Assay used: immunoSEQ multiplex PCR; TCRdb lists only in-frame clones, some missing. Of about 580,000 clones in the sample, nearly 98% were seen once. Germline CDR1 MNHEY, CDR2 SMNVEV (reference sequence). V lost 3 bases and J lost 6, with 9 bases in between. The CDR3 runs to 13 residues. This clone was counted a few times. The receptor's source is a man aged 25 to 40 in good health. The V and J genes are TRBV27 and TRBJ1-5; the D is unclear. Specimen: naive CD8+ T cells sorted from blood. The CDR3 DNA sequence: TGTGCCAGCAGTTTTTCAGTAGGTCAGCCCCAGCATTTT. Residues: CASSFSVGQPQHF.